This T cell receptor (beta chain) was identified during a study of cytomegalovirus exposure and HLA in healthy donors. Notes on the study in general: For TCR beta chains, V- and J-gene trimming was later linked to a missense DCLRE1C variant. Reported performance of the classifier showed diagnosis of cytomegalovirus status with high specificity and sensitivity. An assumption of roughly uniform sequencing depth across donors underlay the presence/absence analyses.

Germline V lookup: CDR1 GTSNPN, CDR2 SVGIG (reference sequence). There are 17 residues in the CDR3. The V gene end was trimmed by 2 bases and the J gene end by 7 bases; junction bases not matched to a gene: 18. Worth noting for this clone: Its cognate antigen is unknown.

PCR primers comprised 60 Vbeta and 13 Jbeta primers. TCRdb keeps only in-frame clones here, not all; method: immunoSEQ multiplex PCR. The sample yields some 96,000 clones, about 80% seen once. The sample taken for sequencing was PBMCs. This receptor was obtained from a woman aged 55-69 years in good health and CMV-seronegative. The chain recombines TRBV30 with TRBJ2-7; 9 bases are a match to TRBD1. The CDR3 nucleotides read TGTGCCTGGAGTAAACCTCCGTCCGGGACAGGGTTTCGGGAGCAGTACTTC. Its protein product is CAWSKPPSGTGFREQYF. The full variable domain, completed using reference TRBV30 and TRBJ2-7, is SQTIHQWPATLVQPVGSPLSLECTVEGTSNPNLYWYRQAAGRGLQLLFYSVGIGQISSEVPQNLSASRPQDRQFILSSKKLLLSDSGFYLCAWSKPPSGTGFREQYFGPGTRLTVT.